Listed below are T cell receptor beta chains from one sample, sequenced in a study of a mutant IDH1 vaccine in newly diagnosed glioma. Only in-frame clones appear in the TCRdb table, and some are missing; sequencing was by immunoSEQ multiplex PCR. Of about 21,000 clones detected, around 85% appear once; the ten largest clones hold approximately 5%. The sequenced sample was PBMCs, obtained from a glioma patient treated with radiotherapy, temozolomide or both. The receptors stem from a man in his forties with glioma. The CDR3 runs from the conserved cysteine through the conserved F or W. D genes are given only for firm matches. Where a row states a size, it is once, few, many or the class of an expanded clone; other rows omit it.

J,D,V,size,DNA,CDR3
TRBJ1-2,NA,TRBV30,NA,TGTGCCTGGACAACCGGGCATAACTATGGCTACACCTTC,CAWTTGHNYGYTF
TRBJ1-5,TRBD1,TRBV19,NA,TGTGCCAGTAGTACCCCGGGACAGGGGAATCAGCCCCAGCATTTT,CASSTPGQGNQPQHF
TRBJ1-5,NA,TRBV30,NA,TGTGCCTGGAGGGGCCGGGACCCGGACCAGCCCCAGCATTTT,CAWRGRDPDQPQHF
TRBJ1-4,TRBD1,TRBV30,NA,TGTGCCTGGACCCGACAGGGGGCGTTTGAAAAACTGTTTTTT,CAWTRQGAFEKLFF
TRBJ1-4,NA,TRBV4-1,NA,TGCGCCAGCAGCCCCTTCGGGTTGGAGGTGTCTGAAAAACTGTTTTTT,CASSPFGLEVSEKLFF
TRBJ2-2,NA,TRBV10-1,few,TGCGCCAGCAGTCGCTATGGCGGGGAGCTGTTTTTT,CASSRYGGELFF
TRBJ1-1,NA,TRBV6-6,NA,TGTGCCAGCAGTTTGACGGCAGGGGACACTGAAGCTTTCTTT,CASSLTAGDTEAFF
TRBJ1-5,NA,TRBV27,NA,TGTGCCAGCAGTTTGAGGATACATAGCAATCAGCCCCAGCATTTT,CASSLRIHSNQPQHF
TRBJ1-1,TRBD1,TRBV18,NA,TGTGCCAGCTCCCCATCAGGGGACAGGGCTTCCACTGAAGCTTTCTTT,CASSPSGDRASTEAFF
TRBJ1-1,NA,TRBV2,NA,TGTGCCAGCAGTTTTGACGTGAACACTGAAGCTTTCTTT,CASSFDVNTEAFF
TRBJ1-1,TRBD1,TRBV19,once,TGTGCCAGTATTAAACCCGGGACAGGAGGGATCACTGAAGCTTTCTTT,CASIKPGTGGITEAFF
TRBJ1-3,NA,TRBV6-5,NA,TGTGCCAGCAGTTACTCGGGAGGCACCATATATTTT,CASSYSGGTIYF
TRBJ2-2,NA,TRBV10-2,once,TGCGCCAGCAGTGATTCAGTTTTCTCAAACACCGGGGAGCTGTTTTTT,CASSDSVFSNTGELFF
TRBJ1-1,NA,TRBV21-1,NA,TGTGCCAGCACCAAGACGTCGGGGGGCCGGGAGGACACTGAAGCTTTCTTT,CASTKTSGGREDTEAFF
TRBJ1-5,NA,TRBV2,once,TGTGCCAGCAGTGAGGCAGGGACTCAGCCCCAGCATTTT,CASSEAGTQPQHF
TRBJ1-1,NA,TRBV5-4,NA,TGTGCCAGCAGCTTGCGGGGGGCGGTGAACACTGAAGCTTTCTTT,CASSLRGAVNTEAFF
TRBJ2-3,TRBD2,TRBV6-1,NA,TGTGCCAGCGTATTAGTAGCGGGAGTCCCAGATACGCAGTATTTT,CASVLVAGVPDTQYF
TRBJ2-3,NA,TRBV5-6,NA,TGTGCCAGCAGCTGGACAGGCACAGATACGCAGTATTTT,CASSWTGTDTQYF
TRBJ2-4,TRBD1,TRBV6-6,NA,TGTGCCAGCAGGGCCGGGACAGGGATTTCCAAAAACATTCAGTACTTC,CASRAGTGISKNIQYF
TRBJ1-6,NA,TRBV5-4,NA,TGTGCCAGCAGCCCAATGAATGCTGGTTCACCCCTCCACTTT,CASSPMNAGSPLHF
TRBJ1-3,NA,TRBV2,few,TGTGCCAGCAGTGAAGAGGCGATCTCTGGAAACACCATATATTTT,CASSEEAISGNTIYF
TRBJ2-7,NA,TRBV7-2,NA,TGTGCCAGCAGCTTACGGGGCAGGCCCTCCTACGAGCAGTACTTC,CASSLRGRPSYEQYF
TRBJ2-5,TRBD2,TRBV5-6,NA,TGTGCCAGCAGCTTCGGGAATAGCGGGGGTAAAGAGACCCAGTACTTC,CASSFGNSGGKETQYF
TRBJ1-1,NA,TRBV28,NA,TGTGCCAGCAGTGGACAGTCGCTGAACACTGAAGCTTTCTTT,CASSGQSLNTEAFF
TRBJ2-2,NA,TRBV10-1,once,TGCGCCAGCAGTGAGACAGGTTATGGCGGGGAGCTGTTTTTT,CASSETGYGGELFF
TRBJ2-2,TRBD2,TRBV25-1,NA,TGTGCCAGCAGTGATCTGACTAGCGGGAGTGCCGGGGAGCTGTTTTTT,CASSDLTSGSAGELFF
TRBJ1-1,NA,TRBV9,NA,TGTGCCAGCAGCGTTTCCCCTTTGAACACTGAAGCTTTCTTT,CASSVSPLNTEAFF
TRBJ2-7,TRBD1,TRBV19,NA,TGTGCCAGTAGTAGGGCCGTTAGTTTCGGGACAGATTACGAGCAGTACTTC,CASSRAVSFGTDYEQYF
TRBJ1-1,NA,TRBV4-2,NA,TGTGCCAGCAGCCAAGTGGATAAGGGGGTGAACACTGAAGCTTTCTTT,CASSQVDKGVNTEAFF
TRBJ1-2,TRBD1,TRBV5-4,NA,TGTGCCAGCAGCTTGGTACAGGGGAAGTATGGCTACACCTTC,CASSLVQGKYGYTF
TRBJ1-2,NA,TRBV28,NA,TGTGCCAGCAGTTCCCCGACGGAGCCCGCCGGCTATGGCTACACCTTC,CASSSPTEPAGYGYTF
TRBJ1-6,NA,TRBV25-1,NA,TGTGCCAGCAGTGAGGGGAATTCACCCCTCCACTTT,CASSEGNSPLHF
TRBJ1-1,NA,TRBV11-2,NA,TGTGCCAGCAGATCCCCCGCGGGGGTAAACACTGAAGCTTTCTTT,CASRSPAGVNTEAFF
TRBJ1-6,NA,TRBV6-5,NA,TGTGCCAGCTCCCGGACCAATTCACCCCTCCACTTT,CASSRTNSPLHF
TRBJ1-5,TRBD1,TRBV19,NA,TGTGCCAGTAGTGGGGAACAGGGGGCCGGCAATCAGCCCCAGCATTTT,CASSGEQGAGNQPQHF
TRBJ1-2,TRBD1,TRBV29-1,NA,TGCAGCGTTAGTGACAGGGCCTGGGGCTACACCTTC,CSVSDRAWGYTF
TRBJ1-5,NA,TRBV5-4,NA,TGTGCCAGCAGCCTCGACGGAGGTAATCAGCCCCAGCATTTT,CASSLDGGNQPQHF
TRBJ1-1,NA,TRBV19,NA,TGTGCCAGTAGCTCCAGGGTCGGCACTGAAGCTTTCTTT,CASSSRVGTEAFF
TRBJ2-7,TRBD2,TRBV5-6,once,TGTGCCAGCAGCACCCTCAGTTTTGGCGGGAGTGCCTACGAGCAGTACTTC,CASSTLSFGGSAYEQYF
TRBJ2-2,TRBD2,TRBV5-4,few,TGTGCCAGCAGCTCGACTAGCGGGAGTTACGTCGGGGAGCTGTTTTTT,CASSSTSGSYVGELFF
TRBJ2-1,NA,TRBV14,NA,TGTGCCAGCAGCCAAGATTTGGGGGGCGGCCGGGGACACAATGAGCAGTTCTTC,CASSQDLGGGRGHNEQFF
TRBJ1-1,TRBD1,TRBV18,NA,TGTGCCAGCGTCACACAGGGGGCTGGTGAAGCTTTCTTT,CASVTQGAGEAFF
TRBJ2-3,TRBD1,TRBV5-1,NA,TGCGCCAGCAGCGTCGGACAGGGGGGAGATACGCAGTATTTT,CASSVGQGGDTQYF
TRBJ2-3,NA,TRBV5-4,NA,TGTGCCAGCAGCTCAGGGGTCACAGATACGCAGTATTTT,CASSSGVTDTQYF
TRBJ2-3,TRBD2,TRBV5-4,NA,TGTGCCAGCAGCTTGACGGGGGGAAGCACAGATACGCAGTATTTT,CASSLTGGSTDTQYF
TRBJ2-5,NA,TRBV7-2,few,TGTGCCAGCAGCTGGGGGGGCCAGAGAGAGACCCAGTACTTC,CASSWGGQRETQYF
TRBJ1-3,NA,TRBV11-2,once,TGTGCCAGCAGCTATAGCACCGACGCCACCATATATTTT,CASSYSTDATIYF
TRBJ1-5,NA,TRBV15,NA,TGTGCCACCAGCAGATGGGCGAAACAGGCCGGCAATCAGCCCCAGCATTTT,CATSRWAKQAGNQPQHF
TRBJ1-2,TRBD1,TRBV7-9,NA,TGTGCCAGCAGCTTGGGGACAGGGGGTAGGGGCTACACCTTC,CASSLGTGGRGYTF
TRBJ2-7,TRBD1,TRBV4-3,few,TGCGCCAGCAGCGTCCGGGACAGGGCTTTCTACGAGCAGTACTTC,CASSVRDRAFYEQYF
TRBJ2-1,TRBD1,TRBV4-2,NA,TGTGCCAGCAGCCAAGTTCCCGCAGGGGGCAATGAGCAGTTCTTC,CASSQVPAGGNEQFF
TRBJ2-7,TRBD2,TRBV7-3,NA,TGTGCCAGCAGCGTAGAGGGCGGGGGGCGCGAGCAGTACTTC,CASSVEGGGREQYF
TRBJ2-4,TRBD1,TRBV30,NA,TGTGCCTGGAGAGGGGACAGGGGGGGCAAAAACATTCAGTACTTC,CAWRGDRGGKNIQYF